This TCR beta chain originates from a study of CD8+ T cells in alopecia areata. As part of sample collection, lesional scalp punch biopsies and peripheral blood were taken from alopecia areata patients. Looked up from germline, CDR1 is SQVTM and CDR2 is ANQGSEA. This CDR3 has 18 residues. V shed 1 base and J 7 bases; nucleotides not matched to a gene: 16. Extracted from the samples, RNA was reverse transcribed into cDNA to serve as the sequencing template. Libraries were prepared by immunoSEQ multiplex PCR; TCRdb keeps only in-frame clonotypes and omits some of them. This table holds some 120,000 clones, about 46% found once.

Sequenced material: NKG2D-low CD8+ T cells sorted from blood. The chain links TRBV29-1 to TRBJ2-1; 10 bases are shared with TRBD2. The TCR was taken from a human donor with alopecia areata. The CDR3 DNA reads as TGCAGCGTTGAAGCAACGAGGGACCTAGCGGGAGTTTGGAATGAGCAGTTCTTC. It yields the protein CSVEATRDLAGVWNEQFF.